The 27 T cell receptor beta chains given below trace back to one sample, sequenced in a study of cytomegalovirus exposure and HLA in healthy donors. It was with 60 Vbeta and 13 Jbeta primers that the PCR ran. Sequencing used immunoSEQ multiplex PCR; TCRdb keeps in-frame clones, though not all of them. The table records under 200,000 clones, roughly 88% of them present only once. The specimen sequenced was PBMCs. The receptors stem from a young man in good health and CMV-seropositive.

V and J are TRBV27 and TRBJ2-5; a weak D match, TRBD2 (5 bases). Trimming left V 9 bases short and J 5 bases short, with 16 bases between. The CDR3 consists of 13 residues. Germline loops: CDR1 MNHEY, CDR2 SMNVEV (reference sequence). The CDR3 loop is CARADRGEETQYF. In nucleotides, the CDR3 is TGTGCCAGGGCAGACCGGGGAGAGGAGACCCAGTACTTC.

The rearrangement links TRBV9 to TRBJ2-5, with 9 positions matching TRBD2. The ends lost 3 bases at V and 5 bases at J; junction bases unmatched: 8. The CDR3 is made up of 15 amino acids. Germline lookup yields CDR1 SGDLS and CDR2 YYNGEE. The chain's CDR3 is CASSAPSSGGETQYF. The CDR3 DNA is TGTGCCAGCAGCGCACCCAGTAGCGGGGGTGAGACCCAGTACTTC.

CDR3 sequence: CASSKIIPDSTYEQYF. CDR3 sequence (DNA): TGTGCCAGCAGCAAAATAATCCCGGACAGCACCTACGAGCAGTACTTC. The chain is built from TRBV21-1 and TRBJ2-7; the table's TRBD1 call for D was not verified on the DNA. TRBV21-1 is a pseudogene. The CDR3 has 16 residues.

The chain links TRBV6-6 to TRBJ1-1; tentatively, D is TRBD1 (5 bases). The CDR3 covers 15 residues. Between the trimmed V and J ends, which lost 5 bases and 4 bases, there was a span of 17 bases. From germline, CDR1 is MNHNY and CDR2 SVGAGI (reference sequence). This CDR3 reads CASSPIPDSGTEAFF. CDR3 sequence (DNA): TGTGCCAGCAGTCCTATCCCTGACAGTGGCACTGAAGCTTTCTTT.

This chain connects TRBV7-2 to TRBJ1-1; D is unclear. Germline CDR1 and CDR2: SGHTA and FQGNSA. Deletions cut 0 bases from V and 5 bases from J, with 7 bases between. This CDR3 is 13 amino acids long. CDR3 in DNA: TGTGCCAGCAGCTTAGCTTCCGGGACTGAAGCTTTCTTT. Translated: CASSLASGTEAFF.

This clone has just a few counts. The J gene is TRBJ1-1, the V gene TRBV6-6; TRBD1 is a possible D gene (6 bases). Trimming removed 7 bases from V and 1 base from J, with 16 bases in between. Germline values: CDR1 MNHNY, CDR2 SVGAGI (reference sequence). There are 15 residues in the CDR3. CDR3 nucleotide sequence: TGTGCCAGCACCCAGATAGGGACACGGAACACTGAAGCTTTCTTT. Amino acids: CASTQIGTRNTEAFF.

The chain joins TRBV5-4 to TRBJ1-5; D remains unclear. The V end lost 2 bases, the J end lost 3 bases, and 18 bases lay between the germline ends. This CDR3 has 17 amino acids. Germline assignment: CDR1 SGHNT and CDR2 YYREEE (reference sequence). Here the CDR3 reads CASSFCHYVSFNQPQHF. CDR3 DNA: TGTGCCAGCAGCTTCTGTCACTATGTATCCTTCAATCAGCCCCAGCATTTT.

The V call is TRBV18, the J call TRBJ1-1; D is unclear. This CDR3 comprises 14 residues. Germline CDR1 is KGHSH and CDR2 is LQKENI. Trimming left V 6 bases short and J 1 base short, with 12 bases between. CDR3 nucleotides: TGTGCCAGCTCTCCTACAGAGGGGAACACTGAAGCTTTCTTT. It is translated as CASSPTEGNTEAFF. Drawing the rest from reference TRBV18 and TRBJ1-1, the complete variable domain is NAGVMQNPRHLVRRRGQEARLRCSPMKGHSHVYWYRQLPEEGLKFMVYLQKENIIDESGMPKERFSAEFPKEGPSILRIQQVVRGDSAAYFCASSPTEGNTEAFFGQGTRLTVV.

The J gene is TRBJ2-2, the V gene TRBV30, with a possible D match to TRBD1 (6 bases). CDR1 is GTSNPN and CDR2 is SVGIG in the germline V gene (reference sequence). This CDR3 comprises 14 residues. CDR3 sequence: CARTGQTNTGELFF. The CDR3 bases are TGTGCAAGGACCGGACAGACGAACACCGGGGAGCTGTTTTTT.

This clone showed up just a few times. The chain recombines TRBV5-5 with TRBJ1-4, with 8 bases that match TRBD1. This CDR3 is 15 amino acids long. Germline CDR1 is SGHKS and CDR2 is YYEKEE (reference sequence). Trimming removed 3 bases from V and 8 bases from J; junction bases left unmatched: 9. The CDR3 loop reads CASSSVYTGGEKLFF. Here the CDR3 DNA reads TGTGCCAGCAGCTCGGTTTATACAGGGGGGGAAAAACTGTTTTTT.

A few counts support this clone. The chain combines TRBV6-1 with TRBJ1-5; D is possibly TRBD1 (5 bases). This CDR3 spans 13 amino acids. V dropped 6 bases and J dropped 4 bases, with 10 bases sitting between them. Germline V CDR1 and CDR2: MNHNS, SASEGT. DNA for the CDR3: TGTGCCAGCAGGGCAACAGGAAATCAGCCCCAGCATTTT. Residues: CASRATGNQPQHF.

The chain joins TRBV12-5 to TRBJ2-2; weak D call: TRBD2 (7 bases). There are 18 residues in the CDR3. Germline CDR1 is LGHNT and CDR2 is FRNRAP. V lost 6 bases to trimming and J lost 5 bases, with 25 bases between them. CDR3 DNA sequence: TGTGCTAGTGGCAACGGTTTGATTGGGAGGGGGGAAACCGGGGAGCTGTTTTTT. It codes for CASGNGLIGRGETGELFF. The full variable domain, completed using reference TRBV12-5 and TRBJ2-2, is DARVTQTPRHKVTEMGQEVTMRCQPILGHNTVFWYRQTMMQGLELLAYFRNRAPLDDSGMPKDRFSAEMPDATLATLKIQPSEPRDSAVYFCASGNGLIGRGETGELFFGEGSRLTVL.

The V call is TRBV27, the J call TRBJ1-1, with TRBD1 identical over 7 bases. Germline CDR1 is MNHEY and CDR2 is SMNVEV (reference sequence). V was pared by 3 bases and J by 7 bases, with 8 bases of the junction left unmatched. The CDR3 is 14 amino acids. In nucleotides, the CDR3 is TGTGCCAGCAGTTTCGGGTACAGGGGAAGTGAAGCTTTCTTT. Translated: CASSFGYRGSEAFF.

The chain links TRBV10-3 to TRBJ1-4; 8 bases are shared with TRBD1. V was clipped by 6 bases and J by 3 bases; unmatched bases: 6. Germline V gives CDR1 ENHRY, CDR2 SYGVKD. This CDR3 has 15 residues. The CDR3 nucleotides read TGTGCCATCAGCCCACAGGGGGGGTCTAATGAAAAACTGTTTTTT. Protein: CAISPQGGSNEKLFF.

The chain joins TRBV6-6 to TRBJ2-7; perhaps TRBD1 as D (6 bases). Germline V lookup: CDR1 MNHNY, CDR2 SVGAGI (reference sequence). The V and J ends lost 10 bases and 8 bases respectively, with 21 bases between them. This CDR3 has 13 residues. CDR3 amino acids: CAIAGTYSAQQYF. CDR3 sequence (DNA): TGTGCCATTGCCGGGACATACTCAGCCCAGCAGTACTTC.

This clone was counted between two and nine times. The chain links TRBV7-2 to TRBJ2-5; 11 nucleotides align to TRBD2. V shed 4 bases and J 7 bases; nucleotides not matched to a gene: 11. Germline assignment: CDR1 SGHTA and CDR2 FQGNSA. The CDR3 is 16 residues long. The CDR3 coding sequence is TGTGCCAGCAGCTCCGGACTAGCGGGTGCGCTGGGGACCCAGTACTTC. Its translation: CASSSGLAGALGTQYF. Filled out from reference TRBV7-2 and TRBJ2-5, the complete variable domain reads GAGVSQSPSNKVTEKGKDVELRCDPISGHTALYWYRQSLGQGLEFLIYFQGNSAPDKSGLPSDRFSAERTGGSVSTLTIQRTQQEDSAVYLCASSSGLAGALGTQYFGPGTRLLVL.

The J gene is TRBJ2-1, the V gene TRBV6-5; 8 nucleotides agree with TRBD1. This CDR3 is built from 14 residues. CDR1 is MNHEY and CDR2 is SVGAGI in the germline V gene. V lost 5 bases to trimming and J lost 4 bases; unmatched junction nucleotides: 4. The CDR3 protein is CASSTRTGYNEQFF. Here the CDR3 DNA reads TGTGCCAGCAGTACTAGGACAGGGTACAATGAGCAGTTCTTC.

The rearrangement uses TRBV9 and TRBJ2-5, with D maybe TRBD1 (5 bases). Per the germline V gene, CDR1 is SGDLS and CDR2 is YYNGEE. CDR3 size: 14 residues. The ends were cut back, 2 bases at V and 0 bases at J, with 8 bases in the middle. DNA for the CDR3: TGTGCCAGCAGCGTGGACAACTACCAAGAGACCCAGTACTTC. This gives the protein CASSVDNYQETQYF.

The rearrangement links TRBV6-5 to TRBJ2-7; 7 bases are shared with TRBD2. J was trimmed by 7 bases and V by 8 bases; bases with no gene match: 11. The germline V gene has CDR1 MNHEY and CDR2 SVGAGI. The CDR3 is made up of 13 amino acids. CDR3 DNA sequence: TGTGCCAGCGAGGAGAGGAGCGGGGATGAGCAGTACTTC. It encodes CASEERSGDEQYF.

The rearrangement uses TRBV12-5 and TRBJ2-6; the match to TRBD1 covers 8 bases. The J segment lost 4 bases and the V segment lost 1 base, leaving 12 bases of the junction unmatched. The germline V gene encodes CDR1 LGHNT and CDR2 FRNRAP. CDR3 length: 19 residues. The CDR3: CASGLGNDRGVKGANVLTF. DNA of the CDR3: TGTGCTAGTGGTTTGGGTAATGACAGGGGAGTGAAAGGGGCCAACGTCCTGACTTTC. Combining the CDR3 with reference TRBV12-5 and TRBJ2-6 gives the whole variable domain DARVTQTPRHKVTEMGQEVTMRCQPILGHNTVFWYRQTMMQGLELLAYFRNRAPLDDSGMPKDRFSAEMPDATLATLKIQPSEPRDSAVYFCASGLGNDRGVKGANVLTFGAGSRLTVL.

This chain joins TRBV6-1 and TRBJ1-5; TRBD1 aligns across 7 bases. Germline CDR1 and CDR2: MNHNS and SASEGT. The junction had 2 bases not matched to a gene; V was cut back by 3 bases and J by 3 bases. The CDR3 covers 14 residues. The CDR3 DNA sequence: TGTGCCAGCAGTGAGACAGGGCTCAATCAGCCCCAGCATTTT. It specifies CASSETGLNQPQHF.

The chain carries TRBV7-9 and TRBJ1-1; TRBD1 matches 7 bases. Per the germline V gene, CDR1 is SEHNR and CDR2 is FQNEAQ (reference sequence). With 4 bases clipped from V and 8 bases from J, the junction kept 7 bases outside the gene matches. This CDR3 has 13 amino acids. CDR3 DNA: TGTGCCAGCAGCTCCCGGGACAGTAACGAAGCTTTCTTT. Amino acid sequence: CASSSRDSNEAFF. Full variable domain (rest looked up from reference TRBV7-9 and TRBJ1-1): DTGVSQNPRHKITKRGQNVTFRCDPISEHNRLYWYRQTLGQGPEFLTYFQNEAQLEKSRLLSDRFSAERPKGSFSTLEIQRTEQGDSAMYLCASSSRDSNEAFFGQGTRLTVV.

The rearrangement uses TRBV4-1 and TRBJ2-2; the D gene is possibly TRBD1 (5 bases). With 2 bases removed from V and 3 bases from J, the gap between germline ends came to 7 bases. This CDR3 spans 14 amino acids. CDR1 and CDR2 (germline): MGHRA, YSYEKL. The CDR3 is CASSQQGYTGELFF. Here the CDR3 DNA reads TGCGCCAGCAGCCAACAGGGATACACCGGGGAGCTGTTTTTT.

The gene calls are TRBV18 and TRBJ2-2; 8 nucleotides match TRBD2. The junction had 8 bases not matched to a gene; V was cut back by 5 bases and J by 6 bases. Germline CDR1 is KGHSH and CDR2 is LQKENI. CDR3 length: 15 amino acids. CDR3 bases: TGTGCCAGCTCATCCAGCGGGGGTATGGCCGGGGAGCTGTTTTTT. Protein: CASSSSGGMAGELFF.

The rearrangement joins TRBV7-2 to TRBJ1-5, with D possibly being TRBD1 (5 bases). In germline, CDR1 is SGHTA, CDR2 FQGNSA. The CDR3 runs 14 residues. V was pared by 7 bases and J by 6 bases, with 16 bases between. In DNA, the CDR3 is TGTGCCAGCAACTCCCCAGGGCTAGGTCAGCCCCAGCATTTT. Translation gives CASNSPGLGQPQHF.

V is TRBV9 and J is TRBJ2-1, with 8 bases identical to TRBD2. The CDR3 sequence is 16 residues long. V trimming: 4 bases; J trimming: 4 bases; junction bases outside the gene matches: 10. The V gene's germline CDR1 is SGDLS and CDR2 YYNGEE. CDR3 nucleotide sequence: TGTGCCAGCAGCCCCCCGGGGGGGCCTCCGTACAATGAGCAGTTCTTC. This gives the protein CASSPPGGPPYNEQFF.

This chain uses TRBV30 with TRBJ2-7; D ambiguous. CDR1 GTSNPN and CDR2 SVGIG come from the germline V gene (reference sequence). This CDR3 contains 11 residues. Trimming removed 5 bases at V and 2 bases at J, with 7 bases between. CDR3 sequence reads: CAWVATYEQYF. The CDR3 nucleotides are TGTGCCTGGGTCGCGACCTACGAGCAGTACTTC.